The TCR beta chain under discussion was sequenced for a study of T cell responses to AZD1222 COVID-19 vaccine. V was shortened by 9 bases and J by 0 bases, with 12 bases between the two germline ends. Germline V gene data show CDR1 as MDHEN and CDR2 as SYDVKM. This CDR3 has 13 amino acids. Whole-study results and caveats: An increase in Spike-specific TCR breadth and depth was observed after two AZD1222 doses.

Only one count was recorded for this clone. Its target is unknown. Sequencing used immunoSEQ multiplex PCR; TCRdb keeps in-frame clones, though not all of them. The sample lists around 170,000 clones, 70% to 90% occurring once. The V call is TRBV28, the J call TRBJ2-7; D is perhaps TRBD1 or TRBD2 (5 bases each). The source is an adult who received the AZD1222 COVID-19 vaccine. The sample consisted of peripheral blood, taken 28 days after the second AZD1222 dose. As DNA, the CDR3 is TGTGCCAGTGAACTAGGGGTCTCCTACGAGCAGTACTTC. Translating gives CASELGVSYEQYF.